The 15 T cell receptor beta chains below come from one sample, sequenced in a study of blood T cell repertoires in COVID-19. The method was immunoSEQ multiplex PCR; TCRdb's version includes in-frame clones alone and lacks a portion of them. The sample has 55,000 to 65,000 clones; just under 85% are singletons. Specimen: peripheral blood. The receptors stem from a man between 60 and 70 years old with acute or convalescent COVID-19.

The table lists this clone with a count of one. This chain connects TRBV28 to TRBJ2-3; TRBD1 agrees at 7 bases. Germline-derived CDR1 and CDR2 are MDHEN and SYDVKM. V dropped 6 bases and J dropped 11; count of bases not matched to a gene: 5. The CDR3 sequence is 11 residues long. In DNA, the CDR3 is TGTGCCAGCAGCCAACGGGACAGGCAGTATTTT. Residues: CASSQRDRQYF.

This rearrangement joins TRBV11-2 to TRBJ2-7, with 11 bases lining up with TRBD2. V was pared by 1 base and J by 7 bases, with 6 bases of the junction left unmatched. Germline CDR1 SGHAT, CDR2 FQNNGV. This CDR3 spans 15 amino acids. CDR3 in DNA: TGTGCCAGCAGCTTAGGGGTAGCGGGGGGGCCGGAGCAGTACTTC. Translation gives CASSLGVAGGPEQYF.

The chain couples TRBV6-5 to TRBJ1-2; 7 bases are a match to TRBD1. CDR3 size: 14 residues. With 8 bases clipped from V and 1 base from J, the junction kept 7 bases outside the gene matches. Germline CDR1 reads MNHEY; CDR2 reads SVGAGI. The chain's CDR3 is CASRQTGSNYGYTF. The CDR3 DNA reads TGTGCCAGCCGTCAGACAGGGAGTAACTATGGCTACACCTTC.

V usage is TRBV5-6 and J usage is TRBJ1-1, with 9 bases identical to TRBD1. With V trimmed by 3 bases and J by 4 bases, 4 bases remained unmatched. The CDR3 totals 14 residues. Per the germline V gene, CDR1 is SGHDT and CDR2 is YYEEEE. The CDR3 sequence: CASSSQGAATEAFF. The DNA for the CDR3 is TGTGCCAGCAGCTCACAGGGGGCAGCCACTGAAGCTTTCTTT.

The rearrangement uses TRBV19 and TRBJ1-1, with D tentatively TRBD1 (6 bases). The CDR3 runs 16 residues. V was cut by 4 bases and J by 0 bases, with 15 bases left in between. Germline assignment: CDR1 LNHDA and CDR2 SQIVND (reference sequence). The CDR3 protein is CASSTPLDSVNTEAFF. For the CDR3, the DNA is TGTGCCAGTAGTACCCCTCTGGACAGCGTGAACACTGAAGCTTTCTTT.

This sequence joins TRBV2 and TRBJ2-1, with a tentative D call TRBD1 (6 bases). The ends were cut back, 6 bases at V and 7 bases at J, with 10 bases in the middle. The length of the CDR3 is 12 residues. Germline V gene sequence: CDR1 SNHLY, CDR2 FYNNEI. CDR3: CASRQGWNEQFF. The CDR3, as DNA: TGTGCCAGCAGACAGGGCTGGAATGAGCAGTTCTTC.

This chain links TRBV6-6 with TRBJ1-2; TRBD1 is a possible D gene (6 bases). Trimming shortened V by 1 base and J by 2 bases, and 11 bases separated the two germline ends. This CDR3 comprises 15 residues. Germline CDR1 is MNHNY and CDR2 is SVGAGI (reference sequence). CDR3 sequence: CASSYLGGGNYGYTF. The CDR3 DNA reads TGTGCCAGCAGTTACTTGGGAGGGGGGAACTATGGCTACACCTTC.

The V and J genes are TRBV5-1 and TRBJ1-5, with 9 nucleotides matching TRBD1. V lost 3 bases, J lost 6 bases, and 1 base stayed unmatched. The germline gives CDR1 SGHRS, CDR2 YFSETQ. There are 13 residues in the CDR3. The CDR3 DNA reads as TGCGCCAGCAGCTGGGGACAGGGTCAGCCCCAGCATTTT. It specifies CASSWGQGQPQHF.

The V gene is TRBV13, the J gene TRBJ2-2; tentative D call: TRBD2 (5 bases). The V and J ends lost 3 bases and 4 bases respectively, with 9 bases between them. CDR3 length: 14 amino acids. Looked up from germline, CDR1 is PRHDT and CDR2 is FYEKMQ (reference sequence). In DNA form, the CDR3 reads TGTGCCAGCAGCTTTTTCCGGGGCACCGGGGAGCTGTTTTTT. This codes for CASSFFRGTGELFF.

This clone appeared a single time. The chain's CDR3 is CASSLSHGTGGRGYTF. CDR3 nucleotide sequence: TGTGCCAGCAGTTTATCCCATGGGACAGGGGGCCGGGGCTACACCTTC. The J gene is TRBJ1-2, the V gene TRBV27, with TRBD1 identical over 12 bases. CDR1 and CDR2 (germline): MNHEY, SMNVEV (reference sequence). The CDR3 is 16 amino acids. The J segment lost 8 bases and the V segment lost 0 bases, leaving 7 bases of the junction unmatched.

The chain links TRBV5-4 to TRBJ2-7, with D perhaps TRBD2 (6 bases). V dropped 5 bases and J dropped 1 base, with 10 bases sitting between them. CDR1 is SGHNT, CDR2 YYREEE, per germline (reference sequence). The CDR3 runs to 13 residues. The CDR3 DNA reads as TGTGCCAGCAGACTCGGGGGATCCTACGAGCAGTACTTC. Protein sequence: CASRLGGSYEQYF.

The chain is built from TRBV4-1 and TRBJ1-2, with D perhaps TRBD1 (6 bases). Trimming took off 4 bases at V and 0 bases at J, with 15 bases between the two ends. The CDR3 is 16 residues long. Germline CDR1 is MGHRA and CDR2 is YSYEKL. CDR3 sequence (DNA): TGCGCCAGCAGCCTACCCACAGGGAAAACTAACTATGGCTACACCTTC. Protein product: CASSLPTGKTNYGYTF.

This clone has a single count. The J gene is TRBJ1-2, the V gene TRBV19, with a weak D call TRBD1 (5 bases). Between the trimmed V and J ends, which lost 11 bases and 3 bases, there was a span of 22 bases. Germline loops: CDR1 LNHDA, CDR2 SQIVND (reference sequence). The CDR3 covers 15 residues. CDR3 region: CASHAGYDSHYGYTF. Here the CDR3 DNA reads TGTGCCTCCCACGCAGGGTACGACAGTCACTATGGCTACACCTTC.

The V call is TRBV6-5, the J call TRBJ1-1, with a tentative D call TRBD1 (5 bases). This CDR3 has 14 residues. Trimming cost V 3 bases and J 1 base, with 9 bases left between them. Germline V gene lookup returns CDR1 MNHEY and CDR2 SVGAGI. The chain's CDR3 is CASSYYQGNTEAFF. The CDR3 bases are TGTGCCAGCAGTTATTATCAGGGGAACACTGAAGCTTTCTTT.

The V gene is TRBV2, the J gene TRBJ2-7; possible D gene TRBD1, 5 bases. The CDR3 is 13 residues long. The V gene's germline CDR1 is SNHLY and CDR2 FYNNEI. V lost 3 bases and J 5 bases, leaving 11 bases between the germline ends. The CDR3 region is CASSDKRGDEQYF. In DNA form, the CDR3 reads TGTGCCAGCAGTGATAAAAGGGGTGACGAGCAGTACTTC.